The 28 T cell receptor beta chains presented below share a single source sample, sequenced in a study of blood T cells in healthy people across ages. Using a J-beta primer mix together with a sample-barcoded 5' primer, a second PCR was run for about 6 to 11 cycles. TCRdb reanalysed the 5' RACE reads using MiXCR and keeps one entry per CDR3 protein. The sample consists of 900,000 to 950,000 distinct CDR3 sequences, roughly 28% of them appearing once. Separately, the same data were catalogued under a study of T cells of mothers and their children.

Sequenced material: blood. The receptors were sampled from a woman aged 40 to 55 in good health.

This clonotype was seen a few times. The J gene is TRBJ2-1, the V gene TRBV10-3; D is possibly TRBD2 (5 bases). Trimming took off 3 bases at V and 3 bases at J, with 9 bases between the two ends. The CDR3 is 14 amino acids. CDR1 and CDR2 from the germline V gene are ENHRY and SYGVKD. The CDR3 sequence is CAISDEGFYNEQFF. DNA of the CDR3: TGTGCCATCAGTGACGAGGGTTTCTACAATGAGCAGTTCTTC.

At least ten counts were recorded for this clonotype. The CDR3: CASSFPTVSSYEQYF. The CDR3 DNA is TGTGCCAGCAGTTTCCCCACAGTTAGCTCCTACGAGCAGTACTTC. This chain joins TRBV28 and TRBJ2-7; no clear D gene. V lost 3 bases, J lost 0 bases, and 12 bases lay in between. This CDR3 has 15 residues. In germline, CDR1 is MDHEN, CDR2 SYDVKM.

Concerning this clonotype: Just one base apart from a much larger clone, this may be a read error. CDR3 amino acids: CASSPDKRETQYF. The CDR3 DNA reads as TGTGCCAGCAGTCCGGACAAACGAGAGACCCAGTACTTC. The chain joins TRBV12-3 or TRBV12-4 to TRBJ2-5; the D gene is possibly TRBD1 (5 bases). The CDR3 contains 13 residues. Trimming took 5 bases from V and 4 from J, leaving 11 bases between them.

This clonotype was found many times. The rearrangement uses TRBV9 and TRBJ1-2; no clear D. This CDR3 comprises 14 residues. CDR1 and CDR2 from the germline V gene are SGDLS and YYNGEE. Trimming took 0 bases from V and 4 from J, leaving 10 bases between them. This CDR3 reads CASSVGGRTYGYTF. As DNA, the CDR3 is TGTGCCAGCAGCGTAGGCGGGAGGACCTATGGCTACACCTTC.

V is TRBV12-3 or TRBV12-4 and J is TRBJ1-1; D gene ambiguous. Deletions cut 0 bases from V and 5 bases from J, with 16 bases between. This CDR3 is built from 16 residues. CDR3 in amino acids: CASSLALQVGLTEAFF. The CDR3 DNA sequence: TGTGCCAGCAGTTTAGCGCTCCAGGTGGGGTTAACTGAAGCTTTCTTT.

Ten or more counts support this clonotype. J is TRBJ2-7 and V is TRBV28; 8 nucleotides agree with TRBD1. This CDR3 has 15 amino acids. Trimming removed 5 bases from V and 2 bases from J; junction bases left unmatched: 8. Germline CDR1 is MDHEN and CDR2 is SYDVKM. The CDR3 nucleotides are TGTGCCAGCAGTGAAATCCGGGACAGGACCTACGAGCAGTACTTC. Translation gives CASSEIRDRTYEQYF.

The chain carries TRBV20-1 and TRBJ1-3; D call uncertain. The germline V gene encodes CDR1 DFQATT and CDR2 SNEGSKA (reference sequence). V lost 2 bases and J 0 bases, leaving 8 bases between the germline ends. The CDR3 covers 14 residues. The DNA of the CDR3 is TGCAGTGCTAGACTGGGAGGCTCTGGAAACACCATATATTTT. Encoded protein: CSARLGGSGNTIYF.

The chain links TRBV20-1 to TRBJ2-1; 8 nucleotides agree with TRBD1. The J call may be mistaken, given a closer DNA end match to TRBJ2-7. CDR1 DFQATT and CDR2 SNEGSKA come from the germline V gene (reference sequence). The CDR3 is made up of 16 amino acids. CDR3 nucleotides: TGCAGTGCCGCCGACGTGGACAGGGATTCCTACAATGAGCAGTACTTC. Residues: CSAADVDRDSYNEQYF.

The chain couples TRBV28 to TRBJ1-5; perhaps TRBD1 as D (6 bases). The CDR3 is 12 residues long. V was pared by 10 bases and J by 1 base, with 8 bases between. Germline V gene data show CDR1 as MDHEN and CDR2 as SYDVKM. As DNA, the CDR3 is TGTGCCATCGACAGGAGCAATCAGCCCCAGCATTTT. Translating gives CAIDRSNQPQHF. The full variable domain, rest sourced from reference TRBV28 and TRBJ1-5, is DVKVTQSSRYLVKRTGEKVFLECVQDMDHENMFWYRQDPGLGLRLIYFSYDVKMKEKGDIPEGYSVSREKKERFSLILESASTNQTSMYLCAIDRSNQPQHFGDGTRLSIL.

As for this clonotype: A much larger clone differs from this one at a single base, so this may be a read error. The J gene is TRBJ1-6, the V gene TRBV4-3, with 8 bases aligning to TRBD1. Germline values: CDR1 LGHNA, CDR2 YSLEER. The CDR3 runs to 16 residues. J lost 9 bases, V lost 0 bases, and 7 bases had no gene match. CDR3 residues: CASSQDSTGAGSPLHF. CDR3 DNA: TGCGCCAGCAGCCAAGATTCGACAGGGGCGGGTTCACCCCTCCACTTT.

The chain carries TRBV5-1 and TRBJ2-1, with a weak D call TRBD1 (5 bases). The CDR3 covers 15 residues. Between the trimmed V and J ends, which lost 3 bases and 5 bases, there was a span of 15 bases. Germline values: CDR1 SGHRS, CDR2 YFSETQ. The CDR3 region has the DNA TGCGCCAGCAGCTCCCAGGGTCCCTCTGACAATGAGCAGTTCTTC. This codes for CASSSQGPSDNEQFF.

The rearrangement uses TRBV12-3 or TRBV12-4 and TRBJ1-2, with unresolved D. Trimming removed 10 bases at V and 4 bases at J, with 13 bases between. The CDR3 is 12 residues long. The CDR3 DNA reads TGTGCCACGGAAGCGGTCCTCTATGGCTACACCTTC. Residues: CATEAVLYGYTF.

This clonotype was recorded many times. The rearrangement uses TRBV4-3 and TRBJ2-7; weak D call: TRBD1 (5 bases). This CDR3 has 13 residues. The ends were cut back, 1 base at V and 4 bases at J, with 8 bases in the middle. Looked up from germline, CDR1 is LGHNA and CDR2 is YSLEER. CDR3 protein: CASSQAQGYEQYF. The CDR3 nucleotides are TGCGCCAGCAGCCAAGCGCAGGGTTACGAGCAGTACTTC.

To note about this clonotype: A much larger clone differs by one base, so this may be a read error. This chain joins TRBV6-1 and TRBJ1-3; D possibly corresponds to TRBD1 (6 bases). Trimming pared 7 bases from V and 2 bases from J, leaving 6 bases between. The CDR3 runs to 12 residues. In germline, CDR1 is MNHNS, CDR2 SASEGT. The CDR3 here is CASKGAGNTIYF. As DNA, the CDR3 is TGTGCCAGCAAGGGGGCTGGAAACACCATATATTTT.

The V and J genes are TRBV25-1 and TRBJ2-5; D is unclear. The germline V and J ends were trimmed by 3 bases and 5 bases, with 7 bases remaining between them. Germline CDR1 is MGHDK and CDR2 is SYGVNS. This CDR3 has 12 amino acids. The CDR3 DNA sequence: TGTGCCAGCAGTGATGTCGTGGAGACCCAGTACTTC. Protein sequence: CASSDVVETQYF.

The rearrangement uses TRBV7-2 and TRBJ2-3; 8 nucleotides align to TRBD2. CDR1 and CDR2 (germline): SGHTA, FQGNSA. Trimming took 5 bases from V and 6 from J; bases not matched to a gene: 7. The CDR3 is 14 amino acids. The CDR3 sequence: CASSPMTSVDTQYF. CDR3 in DNA: TGTGCCAGCAGCCCGATGACTAGCGTGGATACGCAGTATTTT.

The sample holds a few counts of this clonotype. The rearrangement links TRBV9 to TRBJ1-4; 9 nucleotides align to TRBD1. V shed 4 bases and J 7 bases; nucleotides not matched to a gene: 11. CDR1 and CDR2 from the germline V gene are SGDLS and YYNGEE. The CDR3 has 16 residues. CDR3 DNA: TGTGCCAGCAGCCTTGAACCGGGACAGGGTGTTGAAAAACTGTTTTTT. Encoded protein: CASSLEPGQGVEKLFF.

This clonotype was seen a handful of times. This rearrangement joins TRBV18 to TRBJ1-2; 9 bases match TRBD1. The V gene's germline CDR1 is KGHSH and CDR2 LQKENI. With V trimmed by 3 bases and J by 4 bases, 6 bases remained unmatched. The CDR3 runs to 15 residues. The CDR3 loop reads CASSPDLTGGYGYTF. CDR3 DNA: TGTGCCAGCTCACCCGACCTGACAGGGGGCTATGGCTACACCTTC. Drawing the rest from reference TRBV18 and TRBJ1-2, the complete variable domain is NAGVMQNPRHLVRRRGQEARLRCSPMKGHSHVYWYRQLPEEGLKFMVYLQKENIIDESGMPKERFSAEFPKEGPSILRIQQVVRGDSAAYFCASSPDLTGGYGYTFGSGTRLTVV.

The J gene is TRBJ2-7, the V gene TRBV27; 8 nucleotides align to TRBD2. Germline CDR1 is MNHEY and CDR2 is SMNVEV (reference sequence). This CDR3 has 12 amino acids. With 11 bases clipped from V and 1 base from J, the junction kept 4 bases outside the gene matches. Written as DNA, the CDR3 is TGTGCCGCCCGGGGGGGATCCTACGAGCAGTACTTC. Translated, it gives CAARGGSYEQYF.

A few counts support this clonotype. This chain links TRBV2 with TRBJ2-7, with 7 nucleotides matching TRBD1. This CDR3 is 11 amino acids long. Germline loops: CDR1 SNHLY, CDR2 FYNNEI. Losses at the gene ends were 8 bases for V and 3 bases for J; bases not matched to a gene: 1. The CDR3 region is CASQGVYEQYF. In DNA form, the CDR3 reads TGTGCCAGCCAGGGGGTCTACGAGCAGTACTTC.

In the case of this clonotype: At one end, the junction sequence differs from germline, possibly due to a read error. The V gene is TRBV4-1, the J gene TRBJ2-1; 9 nucleotides agree with TRBD2. The CDR3 sequence is 14 residues long. Germline V gene data show CDR1 as MGHRA and CDR2 as YSYEKL. The CDR3 DNA reads TGCTCCAGCAGCCAAGAAGGCGGGGGGGGTTGGCAGTTCTTC. It translates to CSSSQEGGGGWQFF.

The table lists this clonotype with a few counts. The V gene is TRBV12-3 or TRBV12-4, the J gene TRBJ2-3; D is unclear. V dropped 3 bases and J dropped 0 bases, with 13 bases sitting between them. The CDR3 length is 16 residues. CDR3 residues: CASSLLPTTSTDTQYF. DNA of the CDR3: TGTGCCAGCAGTTTGTTGCCCACTACTAGCACAGATACGCAGTATTTT.

The DNA of the CDR3 is TGTGCCAGCATATCCCCGACAGCGTACAATGAGCAGTTCTTC. As protein: CASISPTAYNEQFF. The chain employs TRBV2 and TRBJ2-1; a weak D match, TRBD1 (5 bases). Germline CDR1 is SNHLY and CDR2 is FYNNEI. The CDR3 contains 14 residues. V lost 7 bases to trimming and J lost 4 bases, with 14 bases between them.

The chain employs TRBV14 and TRBJ2-5; D unresolved. The ends were cut back, 2 bases at V and 11 bases at J, with 24 bases in the middle. The length of the CDR3 is 16 residues. The germline V gene encodes CDR1 SGHDN and CDR2 FVKESK. The DNA for the CDR3 is TGTGCCAGCAGCCAAACCTTTATGGGCCCCTACAATGAGCAGTACTTC. This sequence encodes CASSQTFMGPYNEQYF.

The CDR3 coding sequence is TGCGCCAGCAGGCCCGGGGCGGTGAACACTGAAGCTTTCTTT. Amino acids: CASRPGAVNTEAFF. This chain uses TRBV5-1 with TRBJ1-1, with a possible D match to TRBD1 (5 bases). Trimming shortened V by 5 bases and J by 0 bases, and 11 bases separated the two germline ends. Germline V lookup: CDR1 SGHRS, CDR2 YFSETQ. This CDR3 has 14 residues.

Remarks on this clonotype: A junction end diverges from the germline sequence, so it may reflect a read error. V gene TRBV9 combines with J gene TRBJ2-7, with 8 bases fitting TRBD2. The germline V gene has CDR1 SGDLS and CDR2 YYNGEE. This CDR3 spans 15 amino acids. In nucleotides, the CDR3 is TGTGCCAGCAGCCGAGGGGGGAGCGGGAGTTACGGGCAGTACTTC. This sequence encodes CASSRGGSGSYGQYF.

The CDR3 sequence: CASSSTWQPHSYEQYF. The CDR3 DNA sequence: TGTGCCAGCAGCTCAACGTGGCAACCCCACTCCTACGAGCAGTACTTC. This rearrangement joins TRBV7-2 to TRBJ2-7, with no clear D. CDR3 size: 16 residues. Germline CDR1 reads SGHTA; CDR2 reads FQGNSA. The V and J ends lost 4 bases and 0 bases respectively, with 16 bases between them.

The chain combines TRBV7-2 with TRBJ2-3; TRBD2 agrees at 11 bases. The CDR3 contains 18 residues. With 0 bases clipped from V and 1 base from J, the junction kept 6 bases outside the gene matches. Germline V gene sequence: CDR1 SGHTA, CDR2 FQGNSA. The CDR3 loop reads CASSLAFTSGGGTDTQYF. The CDR3 bases are TGTGCCAGCAGCTTAGCCTTTACTAGCGGGGGTGGCACAGATACGCAGTATTTT.